Each of the 6 T cell receptor beta chains below was sequenced from the same sample in a study of Ad26.COV2.S vaccination and SARS-CoV-2 variants. This sample's treatment: 15 to 20 received Ad26.COV2.S at low or high dose, single or two shots; 5 received placebo; per-sample allocation not given. Repertoires come from day 63 after the first vaccine or placebo injection. Sequencing was performed with immunoSEQ multiplex PCR; in TCRdb, only in-frame clones are kept and a portion is missing. The data contain approximately 420,000 clones, about nine tenths of them seen just once; the ten biggest clones take up 3.5%. Sequences were derived from peripheral blood, sampled in a trial of Ad26.COV2.S vaccine versus placebo. These receptors originate from a person between 18 and 65 years old who received the Ad26.COV2.S COVID-19 vaccine or a placebo.

This chain connects TRBV5-5 to TRBJ2-1, with TRBD2 identical over 8 bases. J was trimmed by 2 bases and V by 6 bases; bases with no gene match: 1. The CDR3 has 13 amino acids. The germline V gene has CDR1 SGHKS and CDR2 YYEKEE (reference sequence). Written as DNA, the CDR3 is TGTGCCAGCACAGCGGGGGCCTACAATGAGCAGTTCTTC. Translated: CASTAGAYNEQFF.

V is TRBV6-2 or TRBV6-3 and J is TRBJ2-1, with 9 bases lining up with TRBD2. J was trimmed by 1 base and V by 4 bases; bases with no gene match: 2. CDR1 and CDR2 (germline): MNHEY, SVGEGT. CDR3 length: 15 residues. DNA of the CDR3: TGTGCCAGCAGTTTGACTAGCGGTTCCTACAATGAGCAGTTCTTC. Amino acid sequence: CASSLTSGSYNEQFF.

The chain joins TRBV7-8 to TRBJ2-5; 10 positions agree with TRBD2. Germline lookup yields CDR1 SGHVS and CDR2 FQNEAQ. The CDR3 is 17 residues long. V lost 7 bases to trimming and J lost 5 bases; unmatched junction nucleotides: 16. The CDR3 reads CASNPGLAVGVVETQYF. In nucleotides, the CDR3 is TGTGCCAGCAACCCCGGACTAGCGGTTGGGGTAGTGGAGACCCAGTACTTC.

This clone was seen only once. The chain carries TRBV4-1 and TRBJ1-2, with D perhaps TRBD1 (6 bases). Germline V gene sequence: CDR1 MGHRA, CDR2 YSYEKL. The CDR3 runs to 13 residues. V lost 3 bases, J lost 7 bases, and 12 bases lay in between. The CDR3 bases are TGCGCCAGCAGCCAGGGGGGGGCGACTGGCTACACCTTC. Its protein is CASSQGGATGYTF.

The gene calls are TRBV4-1 and TRBJ2-7; 8 bases are a match to TRBD2. J gave up 3 bases and V 1 base, and 2 bases lay outside the gene matches. Germline CDR1 is MGHRA and CDR2 is YSYEKL. This CDR3 contains 14 residues. The CDR3 DNA follows: TGCGCCAGCAGCCAAGGACTAGCGAGCTACGAGCAGTACTTC. Translated, it gives CASSQGLASYEQYF.

The V call is TRBV19, the J call TRBJ2-6; no reliable D call. Germline V gene data show CDR1 as LNHDA and CDR2 as SQIVND (reference sequence). This CDR3 comprises 14 residues. The ends were cut back, 7 bases at V and 0 bases at J, with 7 bases in the middle. CDR3 in amino acids: CASISLSGANVLTF. As DNA, the CDR3 is TGTGCCAGTATAAGCCTCTCTGGGGCCAACGTCCTGACTTTC.